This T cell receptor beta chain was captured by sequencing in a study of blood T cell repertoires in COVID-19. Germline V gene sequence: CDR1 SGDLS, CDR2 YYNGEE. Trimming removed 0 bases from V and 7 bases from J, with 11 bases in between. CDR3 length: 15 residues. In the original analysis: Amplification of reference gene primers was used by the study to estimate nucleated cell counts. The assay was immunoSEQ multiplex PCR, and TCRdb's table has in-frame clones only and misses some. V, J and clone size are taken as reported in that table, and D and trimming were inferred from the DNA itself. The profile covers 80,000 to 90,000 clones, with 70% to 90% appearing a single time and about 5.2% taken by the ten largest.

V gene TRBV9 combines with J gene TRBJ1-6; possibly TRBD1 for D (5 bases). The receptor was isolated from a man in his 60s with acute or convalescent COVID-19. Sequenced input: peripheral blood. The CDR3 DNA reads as TGTGCCAGCAGCGTAGCTACGGCAGGGAATTCACCCCTCCACTTT. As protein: CASSVATAGNSPLHF.